What follows is one T cell receptor beta chain and its context. Its target is not known. One end of the junction varies from germline; a read error may be responsible. CDR1 MNHEY and CDR2 SMNVEV come from the germline V gene (reference sequence). This CDR3 has 13 amino acids. Investigators took about 9.4 milliliters of peripheral blood from every donor. This entry belongs to a study of blood T cells in healthy people across ages. General study results and limits: Across samples, TCR beta diversity tracked strongly with naive T cell percentage.

A sample-barcoded 5' primer and a J-beta primer mix were used in a second PCR of roughly 7 to 12 cycles. MiXCR, applied by TCRdb to the 5' RACE reads, yields one record per CDR3 protein. The sample yields around 990,000 distinct CDR3 sequences, less than 25% seen once. The data also belong to a second study, concerning T cells of mothers and their children.

Material: blood. The rearrangement links TRBV27 to TRBJ2-3; D perhaps matches TRBD2 (6 bases). The sequence derives from a girl aged 2-10 years in good health. Written as DNA, the CDR3 is TGTGCCAGCAGGGACTACGCGCAAGATGCGCAGTATTTT. It translates to CASRDYAQDAQYF.